Detailed here is one TCR beta chain. The CDR3 contains 12 residues. V dropped 6 bases and J dropped 7 bases, with 13 bases sitting between them. Germline V CDR1 and CDR2: MDHEN, SYDVKM. The repertoire was sequenced with immunoSEQ multiplex PCR; TCRdb's copy has only in-frame clones and lacks some. Altogether some 60,000 clones are present, about 89% being singletons, with the ten largest covering more than 13%. The sample is drawn from a study of OX40 agonist ivuxolimab in advanced cancers. The sample consisted of CD4+ or CD8+ T cells sorted from blood, taken in a trial of the OX40 agonist ivuxolimab. This TCR derives from an adult with an advanced solid tumor such as melanoma, head and neck, liver or kidney cancer. The chain links TRBV28 to TRBJ2-7; D not resolved. The CDR3 nucleotides are TGTGCCAGCAGCCCCTTGTGGGGAGAGCAGTACTTC. Translated: CASSPLWGEQYF.